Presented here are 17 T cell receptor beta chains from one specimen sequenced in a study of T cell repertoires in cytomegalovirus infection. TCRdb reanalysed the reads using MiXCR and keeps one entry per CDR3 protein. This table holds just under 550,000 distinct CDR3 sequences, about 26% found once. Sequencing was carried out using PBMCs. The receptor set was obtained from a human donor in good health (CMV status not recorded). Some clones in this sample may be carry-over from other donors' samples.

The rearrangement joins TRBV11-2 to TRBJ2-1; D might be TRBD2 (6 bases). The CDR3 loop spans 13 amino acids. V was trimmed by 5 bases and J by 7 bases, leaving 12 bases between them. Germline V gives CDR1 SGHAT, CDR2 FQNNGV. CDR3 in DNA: TGTGCCAGCAGCGGGGGACTCGAGAATGAGCAGTTCTTC. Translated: CASSGGLENEQFF.

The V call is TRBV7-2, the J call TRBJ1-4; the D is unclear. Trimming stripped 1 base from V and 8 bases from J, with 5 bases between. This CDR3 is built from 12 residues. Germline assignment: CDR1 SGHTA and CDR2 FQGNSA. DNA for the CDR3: TGTGCCAGCAGCTTAGGATGGGAAAAACTGTTTTTT. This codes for CASSLGWEKLFF.

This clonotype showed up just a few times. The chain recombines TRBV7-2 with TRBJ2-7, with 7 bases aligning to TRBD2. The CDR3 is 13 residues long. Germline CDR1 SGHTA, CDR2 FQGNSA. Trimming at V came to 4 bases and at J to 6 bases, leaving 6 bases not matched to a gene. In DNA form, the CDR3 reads TGTGCCAGCAGCTCCGCCTGGGGGGGCGAGCAGTACTTC. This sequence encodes CASSSAWGGEQYF.

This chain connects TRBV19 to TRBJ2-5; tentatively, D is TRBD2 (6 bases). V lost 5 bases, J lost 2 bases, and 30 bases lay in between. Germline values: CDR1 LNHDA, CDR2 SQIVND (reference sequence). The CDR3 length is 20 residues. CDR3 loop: CASSSSTGDRGTKIQETQYF. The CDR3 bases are TGTGCCAGTAGTTCTTCCACGGGGGATCGGGGAACAAAAATACAAGAGACCCAGTACTTC. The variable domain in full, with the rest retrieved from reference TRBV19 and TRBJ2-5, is DGGITQSPKYLFRKEGQNVTLSCEQNLNHDAMYWYRQDPGQGLRLIYYSQIVNDFQKGDIAEGYSVSREKKESFPLTVTSAQKNPTAFYLCASSSSTGDRGTKIQETQYFGPGTRLLVL.

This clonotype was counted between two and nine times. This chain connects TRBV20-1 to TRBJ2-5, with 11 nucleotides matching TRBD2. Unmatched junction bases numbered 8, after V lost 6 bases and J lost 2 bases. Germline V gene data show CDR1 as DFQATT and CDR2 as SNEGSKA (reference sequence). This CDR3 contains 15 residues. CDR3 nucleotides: TGCAGTGCCCGAGGACTAGCGGGTACTCAAGAGACCCAGTACTTC. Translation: CSARGLAGTQETQYF.

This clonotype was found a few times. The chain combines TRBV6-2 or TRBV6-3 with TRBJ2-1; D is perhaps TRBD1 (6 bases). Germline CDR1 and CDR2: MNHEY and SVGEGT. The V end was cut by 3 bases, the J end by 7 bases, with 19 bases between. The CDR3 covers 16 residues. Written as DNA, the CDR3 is TGTGCCAGCAGTTATCGGGCAGGGGTATTCGTGAATGAGCAGTTCTTC. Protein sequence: CASSYRAGVFVNEQFF.

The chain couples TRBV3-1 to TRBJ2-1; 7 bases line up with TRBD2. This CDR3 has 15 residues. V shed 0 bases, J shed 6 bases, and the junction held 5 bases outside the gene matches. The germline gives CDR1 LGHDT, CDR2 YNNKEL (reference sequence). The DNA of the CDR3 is TGTGCCAGCAGCCAAGAGCGGGGGTGGATCAATGAGCAGTTCTTC. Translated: CASSQERGWINEQFF.

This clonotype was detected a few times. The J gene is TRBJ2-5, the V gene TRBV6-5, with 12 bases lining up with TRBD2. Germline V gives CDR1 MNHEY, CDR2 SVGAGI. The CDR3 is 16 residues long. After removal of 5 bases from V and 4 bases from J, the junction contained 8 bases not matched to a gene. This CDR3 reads CASSRGLAGRGETQYF. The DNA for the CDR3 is TGTGCCAGCAGTCGAGGACTAGCGGGAAGGGGAGAGACCCAGTACTTC.

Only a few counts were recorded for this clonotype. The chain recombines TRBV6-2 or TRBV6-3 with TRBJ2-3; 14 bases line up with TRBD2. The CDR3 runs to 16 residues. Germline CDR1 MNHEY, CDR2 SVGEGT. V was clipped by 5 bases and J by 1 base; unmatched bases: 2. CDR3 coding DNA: TGTGCCAGCAGTAAGGGACTAGCGGGGGGCACAGATACGCAGTATTTT. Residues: CASSKGLAGGTDTQYF.

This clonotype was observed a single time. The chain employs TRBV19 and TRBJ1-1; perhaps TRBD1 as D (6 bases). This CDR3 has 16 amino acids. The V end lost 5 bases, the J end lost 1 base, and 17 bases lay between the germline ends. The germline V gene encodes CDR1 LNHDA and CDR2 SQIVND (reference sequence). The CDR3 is CASSQNYRAGNTEAFF. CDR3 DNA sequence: TGTGCCAGTAGTCAAAACTACAGGGCTGGGAACACTGAAGCTTTCTTT. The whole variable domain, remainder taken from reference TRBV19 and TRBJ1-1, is DGGITQSPKYLFRKEGQNVTLSCEQNLNHDAMYWYRQDPGQGLRLIYYSQIVNDFQKGDIAEGYSVSREKKESFPLTVTSAQKNPTAFYLCASSQNYRAGNTEAFFGQGTRLTVV.

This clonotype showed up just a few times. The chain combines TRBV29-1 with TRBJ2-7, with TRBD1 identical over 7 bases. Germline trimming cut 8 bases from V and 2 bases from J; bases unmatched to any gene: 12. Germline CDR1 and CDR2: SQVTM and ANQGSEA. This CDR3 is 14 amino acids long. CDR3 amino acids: CSKAGTVIPYEQYF. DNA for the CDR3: TGCAGCAAAGCCGGGACAGTGATACCCTACGAGCAGTACTTC.

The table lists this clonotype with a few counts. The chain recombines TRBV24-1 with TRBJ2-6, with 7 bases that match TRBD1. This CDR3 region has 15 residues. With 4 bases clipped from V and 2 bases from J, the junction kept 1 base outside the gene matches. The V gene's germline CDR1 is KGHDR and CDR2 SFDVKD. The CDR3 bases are TGTGCCACCAGTGACACAGGGGCTGGGGCCAACGTCCTGACTTTC. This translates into CATSDTGAGANVLTF.

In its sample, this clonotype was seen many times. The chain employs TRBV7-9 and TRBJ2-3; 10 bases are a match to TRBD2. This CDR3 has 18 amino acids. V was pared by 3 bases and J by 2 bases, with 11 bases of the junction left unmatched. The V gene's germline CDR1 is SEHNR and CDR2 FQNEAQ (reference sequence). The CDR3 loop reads CASSFGTGTSELTDTQYF. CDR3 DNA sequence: TGTGCCAGCAGCTTTGGGACCGGGACTAGCGAACTCACAGATACGCAGTATTTT.

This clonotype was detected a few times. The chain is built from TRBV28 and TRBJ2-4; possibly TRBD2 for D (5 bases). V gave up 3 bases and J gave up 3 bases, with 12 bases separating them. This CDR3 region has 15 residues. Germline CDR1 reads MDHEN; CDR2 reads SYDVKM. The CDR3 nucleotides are TGTGCCAGCAGTTTTCGAGGGAGTGGCAAAAACATTCAGTACTTC. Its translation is CASSFRGSGKNIQYF.

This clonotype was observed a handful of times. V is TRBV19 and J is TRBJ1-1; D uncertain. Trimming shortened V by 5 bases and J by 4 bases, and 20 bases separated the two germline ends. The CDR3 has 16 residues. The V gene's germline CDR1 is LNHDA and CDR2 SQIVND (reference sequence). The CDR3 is CASSLGLGRGGTEAFF. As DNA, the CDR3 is TGTGCCAGTAGTCTCGGGCTCGGGCGAGGTGGCACTGAAGCTTTCTTT.

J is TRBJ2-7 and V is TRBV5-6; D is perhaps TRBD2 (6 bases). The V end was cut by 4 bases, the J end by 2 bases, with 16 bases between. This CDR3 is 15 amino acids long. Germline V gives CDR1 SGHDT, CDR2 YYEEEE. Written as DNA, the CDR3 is TGTGCCAGCAGCCGGACGGCGGGGCGGGCCTACGAGCAGTACTTC. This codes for CASSRTAGRAYEQYF.

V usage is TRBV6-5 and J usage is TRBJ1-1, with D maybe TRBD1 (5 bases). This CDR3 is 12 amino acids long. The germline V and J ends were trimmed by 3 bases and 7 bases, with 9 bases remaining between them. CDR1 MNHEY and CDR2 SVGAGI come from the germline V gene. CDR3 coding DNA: TGTGCCAGCAGTTATCGGGACCGTGAAGCTTTCTTT. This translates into CASSYRDREAFF.